Following are 3 T cell receptor beta chains from one sample sequenced in a study of spatial heterogeneity in lung cancer. As to time point: blood at routine non-recurrence follow-up after resection. In each case, whole RNA from tumor, nontumor lung or frozen PBMC was sequenced unsorted. TCRdb fed the 5' RACE reads into MiXCR, producing one record per CDR3 protein. The table includes around 47,000 distinct CDR3 sequences, more than 6.5% detected once. This specimen consisted of PBMCs, obtained at follow-up. The receptor source for this set is a female donor with early-stage non-small cell lung cancer.

This clonotype came up many times. V usage is TRBV11-2 and J usage is TRBJ2-2; the D gene is possibly TRBD2 (6 bases). Trimming removed 5 bases from V and 1 base from J, with 8 bases in between. CDR3 length: 14 amino acids. Per the germline V gene, CDR1 is SGHAT and CDR2 is FQNNGV. As DNA, the CDR3 is TGTGCCAGCAGCCGGAGGGGGAACACCGGGGAGCTGTTTTTT. The encoded protein is CASSRRGNTGELFF.

This clonotype was observed a handful of times. The chain employs TRBV5-1 and TRBJ2-3; possible D gene TRBD2, 6 bases. Between the trimmed V and J ends, which lost 3 bases and 2 bases, there was a span of 13 bases. CDR1 and CDR2 (germline): SGHRS, YFSETQ. CDR3 length equals 15 residues. Here the CDR3 reads CASSWRDFYTDTQYF. The DNA for the CDR3 is TGCGCCAGCAGCTGGAGGGACTTCTACACAGATACGCAGTATTTT.

This clonotype was seen ten or more times. The chain carries TRBV24-1 and TRBJ2-3, with 8 bases that match TRBD1. The CDR3 spans 16 residues. Trimming took 9 bases from V and 0 from J; bases not matched to a gene: 10. Germline CDR1 reads KGHDR; CDR2 reads SFDVKD. The chain's CDR3 is CATSGGAGASTDTQYF. Here the CDR3 DNA reads TGTGCCACCTCAGGGGGCGCTGGGGCTAGCACAGATACGCAGTATTTT.